The next 5 T cell receptor beta chains were all read from a single sample in a study of shared clonotypes between healthy human individuals. The repertoire was sequenced with immunoSEQ multiplex PCR; TCRdb's copy has only in-frame clones and lacks some. The sample yields around 2.5 million clones, roughly 93% seen once. The sample was naive CD4+ T cells from PBMCs. The subset was: CD45RA+ positively selected. The origin of the receptors is a man aged 18 to 35 in good health. Some clones in this sample may be carry-over from other donors' samples.

This clone was detected only a few times. This chain joins TRBV28 and TRBJ1-1; perhaps TRBD1 as D (6 bases). The germline gives CDR1 MDHEN, CDR2 SYDVKM. V dropped 6 bases and J dropped 5 bases, with 13 bases sitting between them. CDR3 size: 13 residues. The CDR3 loop reads CASRRDIATEAFF. The CDR3 DNA is TGTGCCAGCAGAAGGGACATAGCAACTGAAGCTTTCTTT.

V usage is TRBV4-1 and J usage is TRBJ2-5; 14 bases align to TRBD2. CDR3 size: 17 residues. V trimming: 2 bases; J trimming: 4 bases; junction bases outside the gene matches: 6. Germline V gene lookup returns CDR1 MGHRA and CDR2 YSYEKL. As DNA, the CDR3 is TGCGCCAGCAGCCAACCAACAGGGACTAGCGGGGGAGAGACCCAGTACTTC. Its translation: CASSQPTGTSGGETQYF.

The chain uses TRBV5-1 and TRBJ2-1; unclear D gene. The germline V gene has CDR1 SGHRS and CDR2 YFSETQ. The CDR3 runs to 17 residues. Trimming shortened V by 0 bases and J by 0 bases, and 13 bases separated the two germline ends. The DNA for the CDR3 is TGCGCCAGCAGCTTGGTGTCTTCTGCAAACTCCTACAATGAGCAGTTCTTC. Translating it yields CASSLVSSANSYNEQFF. Drawing the rest from reference TRBV5-1 and TRBJ2-1, the complete variable domain is KAGVTQTPRYLIKTRGQQVTLSCSPISGHRSVSWYQQTPGQGLQFLFEYFSETQRNKGNFPGRFSGRQFSNSRSEMNVSTLELGDSALYLCASSLVSSANSYNEQFFGPGTRLTVL.

This rearrangement joins TRBV6-1 to TRBJ2-1; TRBD2 matches at 8 bases. The CDR3 covers 16 residues. Germline values: CDR1 MNHNS, CDR2 SASEGT. Trimming at V came to 2 bases and at J to 0 bases, leaving 3 bases not matched to a gene. For the CDR3, the DNA is TGTGCCAGCAGTGAAATTAGCGGGACCTCCTACAATGAGCAGTTCTTC. This sequence encodes CASSEISGTSYNEQFF.

The chain couples TRBV28 to TRBJ2-2; 11 positions agree with TRBD1. J was trimmed by 4 bases and V by 8 bases; bases with no gene match: 3. Germline-derived CDR1 and CDR2 are MDHEN and SYDVKM. CDR3 length: 14 amino acids. The CDR3 loop reads CASRGQGVTGELFF. For the CDR3, the DNA is TGTGCCAGCCGGGGACAGGGGGTCACCGGGGAGCTGTTTTTT.